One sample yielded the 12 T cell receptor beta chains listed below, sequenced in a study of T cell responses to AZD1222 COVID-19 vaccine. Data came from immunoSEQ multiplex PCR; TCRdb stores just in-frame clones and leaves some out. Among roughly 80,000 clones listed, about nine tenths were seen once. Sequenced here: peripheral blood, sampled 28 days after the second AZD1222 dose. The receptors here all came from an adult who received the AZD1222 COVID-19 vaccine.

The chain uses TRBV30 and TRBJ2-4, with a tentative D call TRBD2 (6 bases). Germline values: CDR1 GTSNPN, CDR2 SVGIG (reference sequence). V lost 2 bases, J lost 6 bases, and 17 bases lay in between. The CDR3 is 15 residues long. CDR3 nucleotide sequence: TGTGCCTGGAGTAGAGCCCGGGAGTACGGAAACATTCAGTACTTC. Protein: CAWSRAREYGNIQYF.

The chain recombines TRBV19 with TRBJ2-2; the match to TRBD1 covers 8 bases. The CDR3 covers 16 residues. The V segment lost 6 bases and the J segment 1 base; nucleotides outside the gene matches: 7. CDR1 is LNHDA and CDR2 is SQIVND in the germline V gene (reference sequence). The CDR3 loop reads CASRDHGQGNTGELFF. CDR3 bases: TGTGCCAGTAGGGACCACGGACAGGGGAACACCGGGGAGCTGTTTTTT.

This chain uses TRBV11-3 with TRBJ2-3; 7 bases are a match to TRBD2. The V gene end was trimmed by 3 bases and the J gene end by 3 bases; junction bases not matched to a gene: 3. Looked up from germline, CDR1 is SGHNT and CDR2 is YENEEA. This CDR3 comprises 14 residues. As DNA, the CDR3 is TGTGCCAGCAGCTTGGCGGGAGTGACAGATACGCAGTATTTT. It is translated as CASSLAGVTDTQYF.

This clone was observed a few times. CDR3 nucleotides: TGTGCCAGCAGTGAAGGTGGATTGGGGCCCCAGCATTTT. This translates into CASSEGGLGPQHF. The V and J genes are TRBV6-4 and TRBJ1-5, with D unresolved. CDR3 length equals 13 residues. Germline V gene data show CDR1 as MRHNA and CDR2 as SNTAGT. With 3 bases removed from V and 9 bases from J, the gap between germline ends came to 12 bases.

Here the CDR3 reads CASTLDNSPLHF. The CDR3 coding sequence is TGTGCCAGCACCTTAGACAATTCACCCCTCCACTTT. The genes are TRBV12-3 or TRBV12-4 and TRBJ1-6, with unresolved D. V gave up 7 bases and J gave up 7 bases, with 8 bases separating them. The CDR3 runs to 12 residues.

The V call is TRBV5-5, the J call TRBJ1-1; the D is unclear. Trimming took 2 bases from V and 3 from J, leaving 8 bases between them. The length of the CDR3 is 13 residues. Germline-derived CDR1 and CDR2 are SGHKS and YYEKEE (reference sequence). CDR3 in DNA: TGTGCCAGCAGCTTCTCGGGCGACACTGAAGCTTTCTTT. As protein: CASSFSGDTEAFF.

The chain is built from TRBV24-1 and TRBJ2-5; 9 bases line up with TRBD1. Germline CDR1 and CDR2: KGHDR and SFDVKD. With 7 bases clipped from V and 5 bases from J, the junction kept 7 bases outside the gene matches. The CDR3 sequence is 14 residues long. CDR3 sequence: CATSEDRGWETQYF. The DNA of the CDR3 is TGTGCCACCAGCGAGGACAGGGGTTGGGAGACCCAGTACTTC.

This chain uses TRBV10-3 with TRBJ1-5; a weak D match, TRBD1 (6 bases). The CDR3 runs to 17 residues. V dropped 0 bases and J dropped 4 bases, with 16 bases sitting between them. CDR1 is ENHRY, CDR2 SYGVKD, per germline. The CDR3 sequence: CAISESISVQGNQPQHF. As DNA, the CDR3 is TGTGCCATCAGTGAGTCGATATCTGTCCAGGGGAATCAGCCCCAGCATTTT.

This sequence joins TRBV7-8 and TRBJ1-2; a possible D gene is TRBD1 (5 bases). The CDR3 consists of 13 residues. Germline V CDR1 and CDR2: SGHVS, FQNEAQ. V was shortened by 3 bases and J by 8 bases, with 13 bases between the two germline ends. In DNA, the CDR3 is TGTGCCAGCAGCTTGGGGACGGATCGGGGCTACACCTTC. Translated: CASSLGTDRGYTF.

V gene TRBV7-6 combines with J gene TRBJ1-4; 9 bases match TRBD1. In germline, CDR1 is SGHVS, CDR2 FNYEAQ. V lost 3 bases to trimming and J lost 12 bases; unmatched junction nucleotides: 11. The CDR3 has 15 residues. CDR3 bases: TGTGCCAGCAGCTTCGGAGACAGGGGGGGAACTGAACTGTTTTTT. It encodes CASSFGDRGGTELFF.

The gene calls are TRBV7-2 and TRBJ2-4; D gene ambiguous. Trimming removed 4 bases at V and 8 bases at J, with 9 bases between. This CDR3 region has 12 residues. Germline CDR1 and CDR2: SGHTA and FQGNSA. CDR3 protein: CASSSLTDIQYF. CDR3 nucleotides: TGTGCCAGCAGCTCGCTTACGGACATTCAGTACTTC.

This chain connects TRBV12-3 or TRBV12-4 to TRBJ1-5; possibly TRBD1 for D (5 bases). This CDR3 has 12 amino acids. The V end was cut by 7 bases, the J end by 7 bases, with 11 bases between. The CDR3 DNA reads TGTGCCAGCACCCGGGGGGACCAGCCCCAGCATTTT. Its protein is CASTRGDQPQHF.